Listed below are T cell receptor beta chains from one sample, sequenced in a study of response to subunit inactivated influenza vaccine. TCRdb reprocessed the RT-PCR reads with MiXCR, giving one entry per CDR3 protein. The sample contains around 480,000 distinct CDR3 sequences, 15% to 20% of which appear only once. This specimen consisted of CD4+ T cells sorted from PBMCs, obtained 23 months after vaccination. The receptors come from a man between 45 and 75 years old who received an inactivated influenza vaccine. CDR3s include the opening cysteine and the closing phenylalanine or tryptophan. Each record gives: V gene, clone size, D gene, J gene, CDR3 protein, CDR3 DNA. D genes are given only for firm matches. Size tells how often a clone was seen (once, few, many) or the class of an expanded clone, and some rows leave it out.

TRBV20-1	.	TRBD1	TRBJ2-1	CSARKGGQALNEQFF	TGCAGTGCTAGGAAAGGGGGCCAAGCCCTCAATGAGCAGTTCTTC
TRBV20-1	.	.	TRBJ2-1	CSAPTGAGSNEQFF	TGCAGTGCGCCAACTGGGGCGGGCTCCAATGAGCAGTTCTTC
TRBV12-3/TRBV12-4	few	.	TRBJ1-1	CASSLVGSRAFF	TGTGCCAGCAGTTTAGTGGGCTCCAGAGCTTTCTTT
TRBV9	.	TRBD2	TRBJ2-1	CASSPQGTTSGALSYNEQFF	TGTGCCAGCAGCCCCCAGGGTACGACTAGCGGGGCCCTTTCCTACAATGAGCAGTTCTTC
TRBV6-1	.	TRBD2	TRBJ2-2	CASRAGTSSRTGELFF	TGTGCCAGCAGGGCCGGGACTAGTTCCCGGACCGGGGAGCTGTTTTTT
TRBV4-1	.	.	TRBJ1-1	CASSQLGQNTEAFF	TGCGCCAGCAGCCAACTAGGTCAGAACACTGAAGCTTTCTTT
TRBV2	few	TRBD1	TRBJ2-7	CASTNFRDSIGEQYF	TGTGCCAGCACTAACTTCCGGGACAGTATTGGCGAGCAGTACTTC
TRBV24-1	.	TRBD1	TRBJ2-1	CATSDYGQGAFGEQFF	TGTGCCACCAGTGACTACGGACAGGGGGCTTTCGGTGAGCAGTTCTTC
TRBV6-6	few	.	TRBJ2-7	CASGGRESDEQYF	TGTGCCAGCGGGGGCCGGGAATCGGACGAGCAGTACTTC
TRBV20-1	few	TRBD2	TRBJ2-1	CSARPGGLAGVEQFF	TGCAGTGCTAGACCTGGGGGACTAGCGGGAGTTGAGCAGTTCTTC
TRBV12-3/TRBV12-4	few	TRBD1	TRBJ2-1	CASRGQTSYNEQFF	TGTGCCAGCAGGGGACAGACCTCCTACAATGAGCAGTTCTTC
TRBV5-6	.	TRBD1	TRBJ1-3	CASSFGTGISGNTIYF	TGTGCCAGCAGCTTTGGGACAGGGATCTCTGGAAACACCATATATTTT
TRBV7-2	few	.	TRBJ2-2	CASTTSVNTGELFF	TGTGCCAGCACGACGTCCGTGAACACCGGGGAGCTGTTTTTT
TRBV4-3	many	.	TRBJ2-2	CASSLELGSDTGELFF	TGCGCCAGCAGCCTTGAGTTAGGGTCGGACACCGGGGAGCTGTTTTTT
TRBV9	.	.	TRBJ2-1	CASSVTSLDEQFF	TGTGCCAGCAGCGTTACTAGCTTGGATGAGCAGTTCTTC
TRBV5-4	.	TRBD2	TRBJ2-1	CASSFGTNLRSEQFF	TGTGCCAGCAGCTTCGGGACTAACCTTCGTTCTGAGCAGTTCTTC
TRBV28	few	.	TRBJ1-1	CASRQPGQLNTEAFF	TGTGCCAGCCGCCAGCCCGGACAGCTAAACACTGAAGCTTTCTTT
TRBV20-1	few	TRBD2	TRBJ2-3	CSARDPGGNTDTQYF	TGCAGTGCTAGAGATCCGGGGGGTAACACAGATACGCAGTATTTT
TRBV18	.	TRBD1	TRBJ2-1	CASSSTTGREEQFF	TGTGCCAGCTCATCAACGACAGGGAGAGAAGAGCAGTTCTTC
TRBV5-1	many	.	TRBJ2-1	CASSLDYSYNEQFF	TGCGCCAGCAGCTTGGACTACTCCTACAATGAGCAGTTCTTC
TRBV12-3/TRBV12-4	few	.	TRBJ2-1	CASISDGPYNEQFF	TGTGCCAGCATCTCTGACGGACCCTACAATGAGCAGTTCTTC
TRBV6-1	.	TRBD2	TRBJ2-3	CASRLGLAETSTDTQYF	TGTGCCAGCAGACTGGGACTAGCAGAAACTAGCACAGATACGCAGTATTTT
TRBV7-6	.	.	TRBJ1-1	CASSGNGLTGFTEAFF	TGTGCCAGCAGCGGGAATGGCTTAACAGGGTTTACTGAAGCTTTCTTT
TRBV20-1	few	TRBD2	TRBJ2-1	CSARESLAGAYNEQFF	TGCAGTGCTAGAGAGTCCTTAGCGGGTGCCTACAATGAGCAGTTCTTC
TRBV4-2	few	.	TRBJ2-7	CASSQDRGGGSSYEQYF	TGTGCCAGCAGCCAAGATAGAGGAGGGGGCTCGTCCTACGAGCAGTACTTC
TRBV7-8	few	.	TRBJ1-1	CASSLGALGIDTEAFF	TGTGCCAGCAGCTTAGGAGCGTTAGGTATTGACACTGAAGCTTTCTTT
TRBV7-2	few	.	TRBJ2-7	CASSRTDTYEQYF	TGTGCCAGCAGCCGGACTGATACCTACGAGCAGTACTTC
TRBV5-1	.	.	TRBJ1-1	CASSLGGGVINTEAFF	TGCGCCAGCAGCTTGGGTGGTGGGGTGATAAACACTGAAGCTTTCTTT
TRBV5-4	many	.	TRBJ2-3	CASSNKKDTQYF	TGTGCCAGCAGCAACAAGAAGGATACGCAGTATTTT
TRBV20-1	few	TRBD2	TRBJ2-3	CSARDTGGGLADTQYF	TGCAGTGCTAGAGATACTGGGGGAGGGTTGGCAGATACGCAGTATTTT